The rows below give T cell receptor beta chains drawn from one sample of a study of blood T cell repertoires in COVID-19. Sequenced by immunoSEQ multiplex PCR; TCRdb stores in-frame clones only, minus some. The sample lists under 130,000 clones; over 75% were seen once. Sequencing input: peripheral blood. The receptors come from a human donor in a cohort sampled during active or convalescent COVID-19. Both conserved end residues are part of each CDR3. Fields, in order: J gene, D gene, V gene, CDR3 protein. The D gene is left open where the match is weak.

TRBJ2-6 | TRBD1 | TRBV3-1/TRBV3-2 | CASSLAGQATYSGANVLTF
TRBJ1-2 | TRBD1 | TRBV29-1 | CSVGDSPGRGYTF
TRBJ1-5 | TRBD1 | TRBV15 | CATSDRAVDQPQHF
TRBJ1-2 | . | TRBV28 | CAIATIYGYTF
TRBJ1-3 | TRBD1 | TRBV18 | CASSPDRGPGNTIYF
TRBJ1-1 | . | TRBV5-6 | CASSLDLGVDTEAFF
TRBJ2-2 | TRBD2 | TRBV7-6 | CASMRTGGFDTGELFF
TRBJ2-7 | TRBD1 | TRBV14 | CASSLRTGDSYEQYF
TRBJ2-7 | TRBD1 | TRBV24-1 | CATSAGGGQGGREQYF
TRBJ1-2 | TRBD1 | TRBV24-1 | CATRGQGDYGYTF
TRBJ2-7 | . | TRBV24-1 | CATSDSGTGLNEQYF
TRBJ2-1 | . | TRBV11-1 | CASSLGPGLWYEQFF
TRBJ1-4 | . | TRBV6-5 | CASTAPGVNEKLFF
TRBJ2-7 | . | TRBV30 | CAWSVGAGAYEQYF
TRBJ2-2 | TRBD2 | TRBV7-7 | CASSQRTSGGTGELFF
TRBJ2-5 | . | TRBV5-1 | CASSLLGGAQETQYF
TRBJ2-3 | TRBD2 | TRBV9 | CASSPVAGASGTQYF
TRBJ1-1 | . | TRBV11-2 | CASSFSSGVNTEAFF
TRBJ2-2 | TRBD1 | TRBV5-4 | CASSQTTGAAGELFF
TRBJ1-1 | . | TRBV19 | CASSRQPNTEAFF
TRBJ1-1 | . | TRBV18 | CASSPTDRQPTEAFF
TRBJ2-1 | . | TRBV27 | CATSPSGRVNEQFF
TRBJ2-7 | . | TRBV29-1 | CSVEPNSYEQYF
TRBJ1-1 | . | TRBV25-1 | CASSGLTDTEAFF
TRBJ1-5 | . | TRBV24-1 | CATSDRTEDFNQPQHF
TRBJ1-1 | TRBD1 | TRBV5-1 | CASSLGGGRMNTEAFF
TRBJ2-7 | TRBD1 | TRBV28 | CASRTPGTGGQYEQYF
TRBJ1-1 | . | TRBV6-5 | CASSYSNGGNTEAFF
TRBJ2-2 | TRBD1 | TRBV24-1 | CATSDAGGLFGGELFF
TRBJ2-3 | TRBD1 | TRBV7-3 | CASSSRDRGRGDTQYF
TRBJ1-5 | . | TRBV28 | CATRRAGMLSNQPQHF
TRBJ2-1 | . | TRBV7-3 | CASSLTGDTYNEQFF
TRBJ1-2 | . | TRBV4-1 | CASSPKPGAGIFLGGYTF
TRBJ2-3 | . | TRBV1 | CTSKSSVTDTQYF
TRBJ1-4 | . | TRBV18 | CASSRLTSNEKLFF
TRBJ1-1 | . | TRBV6-4 | CASSDTGNTEAFF
TRBJ2-5 | . | TRBV24-1 | CATRDTKETQYF
TRBJ2-7 | TRBD1 | TRBV2 | CASSTNRGQEQYF
TRBJ2-6 | . | TRBV28 | CASVSPGANVLTF
TRBJ1-4 | . | TRBV7-6 | CASSHAGPDEKLFF
TRBJ1-5 | . | TRBV19 | CASNQQGGNQPQHF
TRBJ1-1 | . | TRBV7-3 | CASSLLGGSNTEAFF
TRBJ1-5 | TRBD1 | TRBV19 | CASSSPGTGYQPQHF
TRBJ1-5 | TRBD1 | TRBV5-5 | CASSLGDRADQPQHF
TRBJ2-5 | . | TRBV25-1 | CASAQQGKGTQYF
TRBJ1-6 | . | TRBV28 | CASRYSSYNSPLHF
TRBJ1-5 | . | TRBV27 | CASSLFWAASNQPQHF
TRBJ1-1 | TRBD1 | TRBV13 | CASSPHGQGKNTEAFF
TRBJ2-5 | TRBD1 | TRBV11-3 | CASSPQGAPLETQYF
TRBJ1-1 | TRBD1 | TRBV3-1/TRBV3-2 | CASSQGQYTEAFF